This T cell receptor beta chain was sequenced in a study of graft-versus-host responses after intestinal transplantation. Study-level background: Transplant recipients had multivisceral, liver-intestinal, or isolated intestinal grafts.

Per the germline V gene, CDR1 is MGHDK and CDR2 is SYGVNS. Trimming left V 3 bases short and J 3 bases short, with 0 bases between. This CDR3 has 10 residues. General study results and limits: In recipient marrow, GvH clones were found, and some appeared first in ileum or blood. When patients had graft-donor T cell macrochimerism, their allografts held high graft-versus-host to host-versus-graft clonal ratios.

Only in-frame clones appear in the TCRdb table, and some are missing; sequencing was by immunoSEQ multiplex PCR. The sample lists under 130,000 clones, 93% seen once, with less than 1.5% in the top ten. As for this clone: The antigen remains undetermined.

Material: unstimulated CD8+ T cells sorted from spleen or lymph node cells, obtained before intestinal transplant. This TCR came from a human donor who received an intestinal transplant. The chain is built from TRBV25-1 and TRBJ2-7, with D hard to call. The CDR3 sequence: CASSDYEQYF. CDR3 DNA sequence: TGTGCCAGCAGTGACTACGAGCAGTACTTC.